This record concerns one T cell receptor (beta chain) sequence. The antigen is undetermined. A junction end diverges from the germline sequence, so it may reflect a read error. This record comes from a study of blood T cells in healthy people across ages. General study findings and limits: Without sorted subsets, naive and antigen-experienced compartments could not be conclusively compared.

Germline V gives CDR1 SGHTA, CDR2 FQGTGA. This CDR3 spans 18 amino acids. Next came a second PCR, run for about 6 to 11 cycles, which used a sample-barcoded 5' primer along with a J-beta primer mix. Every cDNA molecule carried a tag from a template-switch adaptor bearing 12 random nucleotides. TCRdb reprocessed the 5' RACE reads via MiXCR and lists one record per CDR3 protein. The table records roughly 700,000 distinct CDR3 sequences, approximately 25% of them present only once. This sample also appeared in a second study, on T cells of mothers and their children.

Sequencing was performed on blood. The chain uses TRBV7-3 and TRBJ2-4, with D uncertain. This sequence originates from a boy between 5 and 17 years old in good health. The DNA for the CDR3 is TGTGCCAGCTGCTTCAGACCGGTACACCGTATAGCCAAAAACATTCAGTACTTC. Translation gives CASCFRPVHRIAKNIQYF.